This T cell receptor (beta chain) comes out of a study of blood T cell repertoires in COVID-19. Original methodology: Quantification of nucleated cells was approximated via reference gene primer amplification. TCRdb's copy holds only in-frame clones and misses some; the assay was immunoSEQ multiplex PCR. The D gene and trimming were derived from the DNA, and the V and J assignments and clone size from that table. The data show tens of thousands of clones, 86% seen once. Input material: peripheral blood. This receptor was obtained from a woman older than 75 with acute or convalescent COVID-19.

CDR3 amino acids: CASSVDLGPDTQYF. For the CDR3, the DNA is TGTGCCAGCAGCGTAGATCTGGGCCCAGATACGCAGTATTTT. This chain links TRBV9 with TRBJ2-3; unclear D gene. CDR1 and CDR2 from the germline V gene are SGDLS and YYNGEE. V was clipped by 0 bases and J by 4 bases, with 9 bases between them. This CDR3 region has 14 residues.